The 32 T cell receptor beta chains below come from one sample, sequenced in a study of blood T cell repertoires in COVID-19 (dated by TCRdb to about 2020). Libraries came from the immunoSEQ multiplex PCR assay. TCRdb obtained this table from immuneACCESS and retained in-frame rearrangements with V and J assigned. These tables miss some clones; where compared with another copy, unresolved V genes account for less than half of the shortfall, and the remainder is unexplained. The sample profile shows roughly 130,000 clones; approximately 84% of them were found once. Roughly 1.9% of the sample is held by the ten biggest clonotypes. The sequencing input was peripheral blood. The receptor set was obtained from a man in his sixties or seventies with acute or convalescent COVID-19.

This clone was seen only once. The DNA of the CDR3 is TGTGCCAGCAGCTTAGTTAGCCCTCCCCTTGTGACCCAGTACTTC. Amino acid sequence: CASSLVSPPLVTQYF. The chain couples TRBV7-3 to TRBJ2-5; no clear D. CDR1 is SGHTA and CDR2 is FQGTGA in the germline V gene. The CDR3 has 15 amino acids. V was clipped by 2 bases and J by 7 bases, with 17 bases between them.

The J gene is TRBJ1-6, the V gene TRBV6-1; TRBD1 agrees at 8 bases. The CDR3 spans 17 residues. Germline trimming cut 2 bases from V and 7 bases from J; bases unmatched to any gene: 10. Per germline, CDR1 MNHNS and CDR2 SASEGT. In nucleotides, the CDR3 is TGTGCCAGCAGTGAACTTAGTCAGGGGGCGAGGAATTCACCCCTCCACTTT. Residues: CASSELSQGARNSPLHF.

About this clone: As the CDR3 is not closed by the conserved phenylalanine or tryptophan, this likely results from a read error. The limits of the CDR3 on the DNA are not certain, so only TCRdb's listed CDR3 is given. The CDR3 spells CASSYSGQL. V usage is TRBV6-9 and J usage is TRBJ2-7; the table's D gene call, TRBD1, was not cross checked with the DNA. CDR1 is MNHGY, CDR2 SVAAGI, per germline. The CDR3 adds up to 9 amino acids, both ends counted.

This chain links TRBV4-2 with TRBJ2-3, with D perhaps matching TRBD2 (5 bases). Germline V gene lookup returns CDR1 LGHNA and CDR2 YNFKEQ. The V end was cut by 0 bases, the J end by 8 bases, with 12 bases between. This CDR3 spans 14 amino acids. The CDR3 loop reads CASSQEERGVTQYF. The CDR3 DNA is TGTGCCAGCAGCCAAGAAGAACGGGGAGTTACGCAGTATTTT.

This rearrangement joins TRBV29-1 to TRBJ2-7, with 7 bases lining up with TRBD1. The junction had 12 bases not matched to a gene; V was cut back by 7 bases and J by 6 bases. The CDR3 spans 13 residues. The germline V gene has CDR1 SQVTM and CDR2 ANQGSEA. In DNA, the CDR3 is TGCAGCGCCACCGGGACAGCGATCGGCGAGCAGTACTTC. It codes for CSATGTAIGEQYF.

The chain is built from TRBV28 and TRBJ2-6; possible D gene TRBD2, 6 bases. This CDR3 has 15 residues. Between the trimmed V and J ends, which lost 3 bases and 2 bases, there was a span of 8 bases. The germline V gene encodes CDR1 MDHEN and CDR2 SYDVKM. The CDR3 coding sequence is TGTGCCAGCAGTTTCGGGGGTGCTGGGGCCAACGTCCTGACTTTC. This gives the protein CASSFGGAGANVLTF.

The chain carries TRBV11-2 and TRBJ1-2, with 9 positions matching TRBD1. J gave up 8 bases and V 1 base, and 5 bases lay outside the gene matches. This CDR3 has 14 amino acids. Germline V gene data show CDR1 as SGHAT and CDR2 as FQNNGV. The CDR3 DNA follows: TGTGCCAGCAGCTTAGGGGACAGGGTCGACGGCTACACCTTC. Its protein product is CASSLGDRVDGYTF.

This rearrangement joins TRBV27 to TRBJ1-5, with D maybe TRBD1 (5 bases). V lost 6 bases to trimming and J lost 5 bases, with 17 bases between them. The CDR3 totals 15 residues. Germline CDR1 MNHEY, CDR2 SMNVEV (reference sequence). The CDR3 region is CASRARWGDDQPQHF. The CDR3 DNA sequence: TGTGCCAGCAGGGCAAGATGGGGGGACGATCAGCCCCAGCATTTT.

The chain has TRBV19 and TRBJ1-2, with TRBD1 matching over 7 bases. V dropped 5 bases and J dropped 3; count of bases not matched to a gene: 3. From germline, CDR1 is LNHDA and CDR2 SQIVND (reference sequence). The CDR3 extends over 13 amino acids. The CDR3 DNA is TGTGCCAGTAGTGCCGGGACAGACTATGGCTACACCTTC. Translating it yields CASSAGTDYGYTF.

This chain uses TRBV5-8 with TRBJ1-2, with D possibly matching TRBD1 (6 bases). V was pared by 4 bases and J by 7 bases, with 20 bases between. The CDR3 runs to 15 residues. Per the germline V gene, CDR1 is SGHTS and CDR2 is YDEGEE. As DNA, the CDR3 is TGTGCCAGCAGCAACCCCGTTGGACAGAGTGGTGGCTACACCTTC. It is translated as CASSNPVGQSGGYTF.

This chain connects TRBV27 to TRBJ1-6; possible D gene TRBD1, 5 bases. This CDR3 spans 15 amino acids. V lost 6 bases and J lost 5, with 14 bases in between. Germline loops: CDR1 MNHEY, CDR2 SMNVEV (reference sequence). The CDR3 protein is CASRWQGLDNSPLHF. In nucleotides, the CDR3 is TGTGCCAGCAGATGGCAGGGTCTTGATAATTCACCCCTCCACTTT.

The chain has TRBV3-1 (or the pseudogene TRBV3-2) and TRBJ1-2, with TRBD1 matching over 8 bases. Germline V lookup: CDR1 LGHDT, CDR2 YNNKEL (reference sequence). This CDR3 has 14 amino acids. J was trimmed by 4 bases and V by 3 bases; bases with no gene match: 4. DNA for the CDR3: TGTGCCAGCAGCCAGCAACAGGGGGGCTATGGCTACACCTTC. The encoded protein is CASSQQQGGYGYTF.

This sequence joins TRBV11-2 and TRBJ1-2; D ambiguous. The CDR3 sequence is 14 residues long. Germline values: CDR1 SGHAT, CDR2 FQNNGV. Trimming stripped 5 bases from V and 2 bases from J, with 12 bases between. The CDR3 bases are TGTGCCAGCAGCCCTAATGATTTGAACTATGGCTACACCTTC. Translating gives CASSPNDLNYGYTF. Together with reference TRBV11-2 and TRBJ1-2, the CDR3 gives the full variable domain: EAGVAQSPRYKIIEKRQSVAFWCNPISGHATLYWYQQILGQGPKLLIQFQNNGVVDDSQLPKDRFSAERLKGVDSTLKIQPAKLEDSAVYLCASSPNDLNYGYTFGSGTRLTVV.

The chain recombines TRBV3-1 (or the pseudogene TRBV3-2) with TRBJ2-5; 7 bases fit TRBD1. The CDR3 loop spans 15 amino acids. Trimming at V came to 3 bases and at J to 5 bases, leaving 9 bases not matched to a gene. In germline, CDR1 is LGHDT, CDR2 YNNKEL (reference sequence). CDR3 sequence (DNA): TGTGCCAGCAGCCAGTCGACAGGGAGCTTTGAGACCCAGTACTTC. Amino acid sequence: CASSQSTGSFETQYF.

The V gene is TRBV5-4, the J gene TRBJ1-2, with TRBD1 identical over 10 bases. Losses at the gene ends were 0 bases for V and 5 bases for J; bases not matched to a gene: 7. This CDR3 spans 16 amino acids. Per the germline V gene, CDR1 is SGHNT and CDR2 is YYREEE (reference sequence). This chain's CDR3 is CASSLAGTGDSYGYTF. The CDR3 nucleotides read TGTGCCAGCAGCTTGGCGGGGACAGGGGACAGTTATGGCTACACCTTC.

The chain combines TRBV11-2 with TRBJ2-5; no reliable D call. CDR1 SGHAT and CDR2 FQNNGV come from the germline V gene. This CDR3 has 13 residues. V lost 5 bases and J 3 bases, leaving 10 bases between the germline ends. The CDR3 spells CASSQRLEETQYF. Here the CDR3 DNA reads TGTGCCAGCAGCCAGAGACTGGAAGAGACCCAGTACTTC.

A note on this clone: Additional DNA sequences in this sample encode the identical CDR3. The CDR3 nucleotides are TGTGCCAGCAGCTTAGTAGGCGGGAGCTCCTACAATGAGCAGTTCTTC. Translating it yields CASSLVGGSSYNEQFF. The chain is built from TRBV7-2 and TRBJ2-1, with TRBD2 matching over 7 bases. CDR3 length: 16 residues. Germline V gene sequence: CDR1 SGHTA, CDR2 FQGNSA. The junction had 3 bases not matched to a gene; V was cut back by 1 base and J by 0 bases.

The gene calls are TRBV24-1 and TRBJ2-7, with 7 bases lining up with TRBD1. Germline loops: CDR1 KGHDR, CDR2 SFDVKD. The ends lost 7 bases at V and 0 bases at J; junction bases unmatched: 2. The CDR3 consists of 13 residues. CDR3 protein: CATSRQGSYEQYF. In DNA, the CDR3 is TGTGCCACCAGCAGACAGGGCTCCTACGAGCAGTACTTC.

This clone was detected a few times. The J gene is TRBJ1-3, the V gene TRBV2; D is possibly TRBD1 (6 bases). This CDR3 spans 15 amino acids. Between the trimmed V and J ends, which lost 7 bases and 0 bases, there was a span of 13 bases. Germline-derived CDR1 and CDR2 are SNHLY and FYNNEI. The CDR3 is CASTRDTISGNTIYF. For the CDR3, the DNA is TGTGCCAGCACCAGGGACACCATCTCTGGAAACACCATATATTTT. Looking up the rest from reference TRBV2 and TRBJ1-3 gives the full variable domain: EPEVTQTPSHQVTQMGQEVILRCVPISNHLYFYWYRQILGQKVEFLVSFYNNEISEKSEIFDDQFSVERPDGSNFTLKIRSTKLEDSAMYFCASTRDTISGNTIYFGEGSWLTVV.

The rearrangement links TRBV2 to TRBJ2-7; D is unclear. Deletions cut 2 bases from V and 0 bases from J, with 8 bases between. The CDR3 contains 14 residues. CDR1 is SNHLY and CDR2 is FYNNEI in the germline V gene. The CDR3 bases are TGTGCCAGCAGTGAATTTGTCAGCTCCTACGAGCAGTACTTC. As protein: CASSEFVSSYEQYF.

This chain links TRBV5-1 with TRBJ2-7, with D maybe TRBD2 (5 bases). CDR1 SGHRS and CDR2 YFSETQ come from the germline V gene. CDR3 length: 12 residues. V lost 2 bases and J lost 7, with 10 bases in between. The CDR3 DNA follows: TGCGCCAGCAGCTTCGGGGAAGGGGAGCAGTACTTC. Amino acids: CASSFGEGEQYF.

The count of this clone is one. The rearrangement uses TRBV6-6 and TRBJ2-5; TRBD2 aligns across 11 bases. The ends lost 7 bases at V and 2 bases at J; junction bases unmatched: 3. The CDR3 sequence is 14 residues long. Per the germline V gene, CDR1 is MNHNY and CDR2 is SVGAGI (reference sequence). The CDR3 protein is CASTGTSGQETQYF. Here the CDR3 DNA reads TGTGCCAGCACGGGGACTAGCGGTCAAGAGACCCAGTACTTC.

The rearrangement uses TRBV7-9 and TRBJ1-1; D is uncertain. V was clipped by 3 bases and J by 3 bases, with 2 bases between them. CDR1 and CDR2 from the germline V gene are SEHNR and FQNEAQ (reference sequence). The CDR3 consists of 11 residues. CDR3 DNA sequence: TGTGCCAGCAGCTTCGACACTGAAGCTTTCTTT. Translated: CASSFDTEAFF.

This chain links TRBV3-1 (or the pseudogene TRBV3-2) with TRBJ1-1; tentatively, D is TRBD1 (6 bases). CDR1 and CDR2 (germline): LGHDT, YNNKEL (reference sequence). The CDR3 runs 13 residues. Trimming left V 1 base short and J 5 bases short, with 8 bases between. The CDR3 here is CASSQGQVTEAFF. As DNA, the CDR3 is TGTGCCAGCAGCCAAGGACAGGTTACTGAAGCTTTCTTT.

The rearrangement links TRBV5-5 to TRBJ1-2, with a weak D call TRBD1 (5 bases). The CDR3 loop spans 15 amino acids. Deletions cut 0 bases from V and 4 bases from J, with 13 bases between. Germline CDR1 and CDR2: SGHKS and YYEKEE (reference sequence). CDR3 sequence (DNA): TGTGCCAGCAGCTTGGATGTCAGGGAAGGCTATGGCTACACCTTC. Residues: CASSLDVREGYGYTF.

The chain carries TRBV5-1 and TRBJ2-7; unclear D gene. The V gene's germline CDR1 is SGHRS and CDR2 YFSETQ. The CDR3 is 13 residues long. V gave up 1 base and J gave up 1 base, with 6 bases separating them. The CDR3 DNA follows: TGCGCCAGCAGCTTGCGCCAGTCCTACGAGCAGTACTTC. Its translation: CASSLRQSYEQYF.

The V call is TRBV5-1, the J call TRBJ1-6; D perhaps matches TRBD1 (5 bases). CDR1 is SGHRS, CDR2 YFSETQ, per germline. This CDR3 region has 15 residues. Trimming took off 3 bases at V and 6 bases at J, with 13 bases between the two ends. The CDR3 coding sequence is TGCGCCAGCAGCTCTGCGGGACGGCTTAATTCACCCCTCCACTTT. Amino acid sequence: CASSSAGRLNSPLHF.

This clone has a single count. The chain carries TRBV6-6 and TRBJ1-5; no firm D call. This CDR3 region has 16 residues. V lost 0 bases, J lost 2 bases, and 11 bases lay in between. Germline CDR1 MNHNY, CDR2 SVGAGI (reference sequence). The CDR3 loop reads CASSYSSSRRNQPQHF. Here the CDR3 DNA reads TGTGCCAGCAGTTACTCTTCGAGCAGGCGCAATCAGCCCCAGCATTTT.

The J gene is TRBJ2-7, the V gene TRBV21-1; TRBD1 was called by the table and not checked on the DNA. TRBV21-1 is a pseudogene locus. This CDR3 has 15 residues. The CDR3 nucleotides are TGTGCCAGCAGCGTACTCCAGGGCCTCCGGCACGAGCAGTACTTC. The encoded protein is CASSVLQGLRHEQYF.

The CDR3 region is CASSLTGADTQYF. The CDR3 DNA follows: TGTGCCAGCAGCCTGACAGGGGCGGATACGCAGTATTTT. The chain has TRBV3-1 (or the pseudogene TRBV3-2) and TRBJ2-3; 8 bases align to TRBD1. Per germline, CDR1 LGHDT and CDR2 YNNKEL (reference sequence). Germline trimming cut 4 bases from V and 6 bases from J; bases unmatched to any gene: 3. The length of the CDR3 is 13 residues.

The gene calls are TRBV5-1 and TRBJ2-5; D remains ambiguous. This CDR3 has 15 amino acids. Germline values: CDR1 SGHRS, CDR2 YFSETQ. V was trimmed by 0 bases and J by 2 bases, leaving 11 bases between them. The CDR3 reads CASSLAPGLQETQYF. As DNA, the CDR3 is TGCGCCAGCAGCTTGGCCCCGGGTTTGCAAGAGACCCAGTACTTC.

This clone was recorded once. The rearrangement uses TRBV3-1 (or the pseudogene TRBV3-2) and TRBJ1-3; no clear D gene. The CDR3 is 12 amino acids. V was pared by 5 bases and J by 8 bases, with 10 bases between. Per germline, CDR1 LGHDT and CDR2 YNNKEL (reference sequence). In DNA, the CDR3 is TGTGCCAGCAGCGAAGGGAGGTACACCATATATTTT. Encoded protein: CASSEGRYTIYF.